The 30 T cell receptor beta chains below come from one sample, sequenced in a study of T cell clonality in common variable immunodeficiency. Data came from immunoSEQ multiplex PCR; TCRdb stores just in-frame clones and leaves some out. The sample was found to contain roughly 60,000 clones, and every one recurs. Sequencing was carried out using peripheral blood mononuclear cells. The receptors here all came from a person aged 18 to 69 in good health.

In this sample, this clone turned up many times. The read finishes 3 residues shy of the CDR3 end, and the germline J gene is used to complete it. The gene calls are TRBV12-3 or TRBV12-4 and TRBJ2-7; D might be TRBD1 (5 bases). V was shortened by 3 bases and J by 2 bases, with 14 bases between the two germline ends. The CDR3 totals 15 residues. CDR3 DNA, as far as it was read: TGTGCCAGCAGTTTGTCTCTAGGGGTCCCCTACGAG. Translation gives CASSLSLGVPYE. The entire CDR3 is CASSLSLGVPYEQYF.

This clone showed up many times. The read terminates 3 residues before the CDR3 end, so the remaining end is supplied by the germline J gene. This chain uses TRBV7-9 with TRBJ1-1, with a tentative D call TRBD1 (6 bases). Deletions cut 5 bases from V and 1 base from J, with 14 bases between. Germline V gene data show CDR1 as SEHNR and CDR2 as FQNEAQ (reference sequence). The CDR3 runs to 15 residues. The CDR3 region is CASSTKGQTNTEAFF. CDR3 DNA (partial): TGTGCCAGCAGCACCAAGGGACAAACGAACACTGAA. The whole variable domain, filled in from reference TRBV7-9 and TRBJ1-1, reads DTGVSQNPRHKITKRGQNVTFRCDPISEHNRLYWYRQTLGQGPEFLTYFQNEAQLEKSRLLSDRFSAERPKGSFSTLEIQRTEQGDSAMYLCASSTKGQTNTEAFFGQGTRLTVV.

Remarks on this clone: The CDR3 extends 3 residues past the end of the read, so its final part is completed from the germline J gene. This chain links TRBV7-9 with TRBJ2-5; D tentatively fits TRBD1 or TRBD2 (5 bases each). The germline CDR1 and CDR2 sequences are SEHNR and FQNEAQ (reference sequence). Trimming took off 1 base at V and 5 bases at J, with 14 bases between the two ends. The CDR3 spans 15 residues. The CDR3 DNA, read in part, is TGTGCCAGCAGCTTAGGAGGGGTCCCAAGGGAGACC. It translates to CASSLGGVPRET. The whole CDR3 protein is CASSLGGVPRETQYF. Based on the CDR3 plus reference TRBV7-9 and TRBJ2-5, the full variable domain is DTGVSQNPRHKITKRGQNVTFRCDPISEHNRLYWYRQTLGQGPEFLTYFQNEAQLEKSRLLSDRFSAERPKGSFSTLEIQRTEQGDSAMYLCASSLGGVPRETQYFGPGTRLLVL.

This clone was seen many times. With the read ending 3 residues before the CDR3 end, the germline J gene is used to fill in that end. The chain links TRBV5-1 to TRBJ1-1; a possible D gene is TRBD1 (5 bases). The ends were cut back, 4 bases at V and 0 bases at J, with 10 bases in the middle. Looked up from germline, CDR1 is SGHRS and CDR2 is YFSETQ. CDR3 length: 14 residues. The sequenced part of the CDR3 DNA is TGCGCCAGCAGCGACAGCAACATGAACACTGAA. Translation gives CASSDSNMNTE. The whole CDR3 region reads CASSDSNMNTEAFF.

In this sample, this clone is medium-sized. The sequence runs out 3 residues before the end of the CDR3; the remainder is reconstructed from the germline J gene. This chain uses TRBV6-1 with TRBJ2-7; D is possibly TRBD1 (5 bases). The CDR3 is 14 residues long. Germline V gene data show CDR1 as MNHNS and CDR2 as SASEGT. The germline V and J ends were trimmed by 3 bases and 2 bases, with 11 bases remaining between them. The CDR3 bases that were read are TGTGCCAGCAGTGATTCAGGGTGGGCCTACGAG. Translation gives CASSDSGWAYE. The entire CDR3 sequence reads CASSDSGWAYEQYF.

This clone was detected a few times. Sequencing ends 3 residues short of the CDR3 end; the germline J gene provides the rest. The chain recombines TRBV29-1 with TRBJ2-5; no firm D call. CDR1 and CDR2 (germline): SQVTM, ANQGSEA. The CDR3 length is 13 residues. Between the trimmed V and J ends, which lost 6 bases and 0 bases, there was a span of 11 bases. CDR3 DNA (partial): TGCAGCGTGGGCGAGCCGTACCAAGAGACC. Its translation is CSVGEPYQET. In full, the CDR3 is CSVGEPYQETQYF.

Points on this clone: The read ends 3 residues early relative to the CDR3; the germline J gene fills the gap. The rearrangement joins TRBV2 to TRBJ2-1; D unresolved. V lost 7 bases and J 6 bases, leaving 7 bases between the germline ends. Germline V gives CDR1 SNHLY, CDR2 FYNNEI. The CDR3 length is 11 residues. CDR3 region: CASMVGNEQFF. Incomplete CDR3 DNA: TGTGCCAGCATGGTCGGCAATGAG.

This clone has only a few counts. The CDR3 end is not reached by the read, which stops 3 residues before it; the germline J gene fills it in. V gene TRBV7-9 combines with J gene TRBJ1-1, with TRBD1 matching 7 bases. This CDR3 has 12 amino acids. The J segment lost 7 bases and the V segment lost 3 bases, leaving 2 bases of the junction unmatched. Germline CDR1 is SEHNR and CDR2 is FQNEAQ (reference sequence). The covered CDR3 bases are TGTGCCAGCAGCTTCCGGGACAGTGAA. Its translation: CASSFRDSE. The entire CDR3 protein reads CASSFRDSEAFF.

This clone was counted at least ten times. The CDR3 end lies 3 residues beyond the end of the read and is filled in from the germline J gene. The V call is TRBV20-1, the J call TRBJ2-5, with 9 bases that match TRBD1. The CDR3 extends over 14 amino acids. J gave up 5 bases and V 5 bases, and 9 bases lay outside the gene matches. CDR1 DFQATT and CDR2 SNEGSKA come from the germline V gene (reference sequence). Partial CDR3 DNA: TGCAGTGCTCCTACAGGGGGCCGGTGGGAGACC. This encodes CSAPTGGRWET. The complete CDR3 protein is CSAPTGGRWETQYF.

This clone occurred many times. One junction end does not reproduce the germline sequence, and a read error may be involved. The read finishes 3 residues shy of the CDR3 end, and the germline J gene is used to complete it. The V call is TRBV4-2, the J call TRBJ2-7; 7 positions match TRBD1. This CDR3 region has 15 residues. Germline-derived CDR1 and CDR2 are LGHNA and YNFKEQ. The CDR3 region is CASSLNRGQSYEQYF. The covered CDR3 bases are TGCGCCAGCAGTCTGAACAGGGGCCAATCCTACGAG.

The sequenced CDR3 bases are TGTGCCAGTAGTATACCTGGGCAGGGGAAATACGAG. Translated, it gives CASSIPGQGKYE. The entire CDR3 is CASSIPGQGKYEQYF. The genes are TRBV19 and TRBJ2-7; D perhaps matches TRBD1 (6 bases). The CDR3 end lies 3 residues beyond the end of the read and is filled in from the germline J gene. Germline CDR1 is LNHDA and CDR2 is SQIVND (reference sequence). The CDR3 contains 15 residues. The V and J ends lost 2 bases and 4 bases respectively, with 15 bases between them.

There are many counts of this clone. The missing CDR3 end, 3 residues past where the read stops, is filled in from the germline J gene. V and J are TRBV12-5 and TRBJ2-1; 12 bases are shared with TRBD2. V was clipped by 5 bases and J by 8 bases; unmatched bases: 4. CDR3 length: 14 residues. Germline V gene sequence: CDR1 LGHNT, CDR2 FRNRAP. CDR3 protein: CASGTRLAGDEQFF. CDR3 bases read: TGTGCTAGTGGTACCCGACTAGCGGGAGATGAG.

This clone came up many times. From the germline J gene comes the end of the CDR3, since the read stops 3 residues before it. The V and J genes are TRBV18 and TRBJ1-1; TRBD1 is a possible D gene (6 bases). With 8 bases removed from V and 0 bases from J, the gap between germline ends came to 13 bases. CDR1 is KGHSH and CDR2 is LQKENI in the germline V gene. The CDR3 is made up of 14 amino acids. CDR3 DNA, as far as it was read: TGTGCCAGCGCTTACAGGGACGTGAACACTGAA. Translating gives CASAYRDVNTE. The CDR3 in its entirety is CASAYRDVNTEAFF.

This clone was recorded at least ten times. The read stops 3 residues short of the end of the CDR3; the missing end is completed from the germline J gene. The V call is TRBV2, the J call TRBJ2-7; the match to TRBD1 covers 9 bases. Trimming cost V 4 bases and J 3 bases; bases outside gene matches: 1. CDR3 length: 13 amino acids. Germline V gene lookup returns CDR1 SNHLY and CDR2 FYNNEI. CDR3 in amino acids: CASSGTGDYEQYF. Partial CDR3 DNA: TGTGCCAGCAGTGGGACAGGGGACTACGAG.

This clone occurred many times. The missing CDR3 end, 3 residues past where the read stops, is filled in from the germline J gene. This chain connects TRBV10-3 to TRBJ2-1; 13 bases are a match to TRBD2. This CDR3 is 14 amino acids long. V trimming: 7 bases; J trimming: 9 bases; junction bases outside the gene matches: 6. CDR1 is ENHRY, CDR2 SYGVKD, per germline. CDR3 bases read: TGTGCCATCACCGCCGGACTAGCGGGAGTTGAG. This gives the protein CAITAGLAGVE. The whole CDR3 protein is CAITAGLAGVEQFF.

In this sample, this clone turned up many times. The missing CDR3 end, 3 residues past where the read stops, is filled in from the germline J gene. The chain is built from TRBV5-1 and TRBJ2-7; the match to TRBD2 covers 10 bases. The trim removed 0 bases at V and 3 bases at J, leaving 3 bases unmatched. The CDR3 has 15 amino acids. Germline lookup yields CDR1 SGHRS and CDR2 YFSETQ. The sequenced CDR3 bases are TGCGCCAGCAGCTTGGTAGCGGGAGGACACTACGAG. Amino acid sequence: CASSLVAGGHYE. The entire CDR3 protein reads CASSLVAGGHYEQYF.

Ten or more counts support this clone. The CDR3 end lies 3 residues beyond the end of the read and is filled in from the germline J gene. This chain uses TRBV4-1 with TRBJ2-1; 8 positions match TRBD2. V lost 0 bases, J lost 0 bases, and 7 bases stayed unmatched. CDR3 size: 18 residues. The germline V gene encodes CDR1 MGHRA and CDR2 YSYEKL. The CDR3 loop is CASSQEAPGLVSYNEQFF. Incomplete CDR3 DNA: TGCGCCAGCAGCCAAGAGGCCCCGGGACTAGTCTCCTACAATGAG.

This clone was picked up many times. The CDR3 end lies 3 residues beyond the end of the read and is filled in from the germline J gene. The V gene is TRBV28, the J gene TRBJ2-7, with TRBD2 matching 12 bases. The CDR3 has 18 amino acids. V was pared by 4 bases and J by 1 base, with 11 bases of the junction left unmatched. Germline V gene lookup returns CDR1 MDHEN and CDR2 SYDVKM. The sequenced part of the CDR3 DNA is TGTGCCAGCAGTTGGACCCGCAGGACTAGCGGGATTTCCTACGAG. Protein: CASSWTRRTSGISYE. The entire CDR3 protein reads CASSWTRRTSGISYEQYF.

This clone was counted ten times or more. The CDR3 end falls 3 residues outside the read, so it is completed with the germline J gene. This chain connects TRBV5-1 to TRBJ2-7, with 7 bases identical to TRBD1. The CDR3 loop spans 15 amino acids. V gave up 0 bases and J gave up 6 bases; unmatched junction bases: 9. Germline assignment: CDR1 SGHRS and CDR2 YFSETQ. This CDR3 is CASSLDTDRVSEQYF. CDR3 DNA, as far as it was read: TGCGCCAGCAGCTTGGATACAGACAGGGTGTCCGAG.

In its sample, this clone was seen many times. The CDR3 is cut off 3 residues early in the read; its end comes from the germline J gene. The chain uses TRBV5-4 and TRBJ2-1; 8 nucleotides match TRBD2. The germline V gene encodes CDR1 SGHNT and CDR2 YYREEE (reference sequence). There are 16 residues in the CDR3. J lost 7 bases, V lost 0 bases, and 9 bases had no gene match. The CDR3 sequence: CASSLAGSGSGNEQFF. The sequenced part of the CDR3 DNA is TGTGCCAGCAGCTTGGCCGGAAGCGGGAGTGGTAATGAG.

The table lists this clone with many counts. The read finishes 3 residues shy of the CDR3 end, and the germline J gene is used to complete it. J is TRBJ1-4 and V is TRBV5-1; the match to TRBD1 covers 8 bases. There are 15 residues in the CDR3. Germline lookup yields CDR1 SGHRS and CDR2 YFSETQ. The V gene end was trimmed by 7 bases and the J gene end by 0 bases; junction bases not matched to a gene: 5. The CDR3 DNA, read in part, is TGCGCCAGCCATGGGGACAGGACAACTAATGAAAAA. Its translation: CASHGDRTTNEK. The CDR3 as a whole reads CASHGDRTTNEKLFF. Full variable domain (outside the CDR3, taken from reference TRBV5-1 and TRBJ1-4): KAGVTQTPRYLIKTRGQQVTLSCSPISGHRSVSWYQQTPGQGLQFLFEYFSETQRNKGNFPGRFSGRQFSNSRSEMNVSTLELGDSALYLCASHGDRTTNEKLFFGSGTQLSVL.

Ten or more counts support this clone. The read comes to an end 3 residues before the CDR3 does, leaving the germline J gene to fill in the end. J is TRBJ1-5 and V is TRBV7-6, with D possibly matching TRBD1 (5 bases). Deletions cut 1 base from V and 4 bases from J, with 8 bases between. The CDR3 loop spans 14 amino acids. Germline V CDR1 and CDR2: SGHVS, FNYEAQ. The DNA read from the CDR3 is TGTGCCAGCAGCTTAGTAGGGGCGAATCAGCCC. Encoded protein: CASSLVGANQP. The whole CDR3 sequence is CASSLVGANQPQHF.

The sample holds many counts of this clone. This CDR3 reads CASSSKRASYNEQFF. CDR3 DNA, as far as it was read: TGCGCCAGCAGCTCCAAGCGGGCCTCCTACAATGAG. This chain links TRBV5-1 with TRBJ2-1; tentatively, D is TRBD2 (6 bases). The read is 3 residues too short to cover the CDR3 end, so that end is filled in from the germline J gene. CDR3 length: 15 residues. V dropped 3 bases and J dropped 0 bases, with 10 bases sitting between them. Germline-derived CDR1 and CDR2 are SGHRS and YFSETQ. The variable domain in full, with the rest retrieved from reference TRBV5-1 and TRBJ2-1, is KAGVTQTPRYLIKTRGQQVTLSCSPISGHRSVSWYQQTPGQGLQFLFEYFSETQRNKGNFPGRFSGRQFSNSRSEMNVSTLELGDSALYLCASSSKRASYNEQFFGPGTRLTVL.

This clone has ten or more counts. The CDR3 end falls 3 residues outside the read, so it is completed with the germline J gene. The same CDR3 arises from other DNA sequences in this sample as well. V is TRBV5-4 and J is TRBJ1-2; TRBD1 is a possible D gene (6 bases). The CDR3 loop spans 15 amino acids. CDR1 is SGHNT, CDR2 YYREEE, per germline (reference sequence). V dropped 0 bases and J dropped 5 bases, with 14 bases sitting between them. The DNA read from the CDR3 is TGTGCCAGCAGCTTGGAGGGGACAACAGGGTATGGC. It specifies CASSLEGTTGYG. The whole CDR3 sequence reads CASSLEGTTGYGYTF.

There are many counts of this clone. The CDR3 extends 3 residues past the end of the read, so its final part is completed from the germline J gene. The chain recombines TRBV12-5 with TRBJ1-1, with D perhaps matching TRBD1 (5 bases). With 6 bases removed from V and 4 bases from J, the gap between germline ends came to 9 bases. The germline CDR1 and CDR2 sequences are LGHNT and FRNRAP. The CDR3 covers 12 residues. The CDR3 here is CASGAGITEAFF. The sequenced part of the CDR3 DNA is TGTGCTAGTGGCGCAGGGATCACTGAA.

This clone was counted only a few times. The read falls 3 residues short of the CDR3 end, and the missing part is taken from the germline J gene. The genes are TRBV20-1 and TRBJ2-3, with 11 bases aligning to TRBD2. This CDR3 comprises 16 residues. Germline-derived CDR1 and CDR2 are DFQATT and SNEGSKA (reference sequence). V dropped 4 bases and J dropped 4; count of bases not matched to a gene: 10. CDR3 bases read: TGCAGTGCTAACCTTATAGCGGGAGGGGTCGCAGATACG. As protein: CSANLIAGGVADT. The entire CDR3 protein is CSANLIAGGVADTQYF.

This clone was observed many times. The CDR3 DNA, read in part, is TGTGCCACCGAAACGAGGGGACTAGCGGCGACCGGGGAG. Its protein is CATETRGLAATGE. The full CDR3 is CATETRGLAATGELFF. The chain uses TRBV19 and TRBJ2-2; 11 positions match TRBD2. The read comes to an end 3 residues before the CDR3 does, leaving the germline J gene to fill in the end. This CDR3 is built from 16 residues. The V gene end was trimmed by 10 bases and the J gene end by 5 bases; junction bases not matched to a gene: 12. Germline CDR1 and CDR2: LNHDA and SQIVND (reference sequence). The full variable domain, completed using reference TRBV19 and TRBJ2-2, is DGGITQSPKYLFRKEGQNVTLSCEQNLNHDAMYWYRQDPGQGLRLIYYSQIVNDFQKGDIAEGYSVSREKKESFPLTVTSAQKNPTAFYLCATETRGLAATGELFFGEGSRLTVL.

This clone was counted ten times or more. The CDR3 extends 3 residues past the end of the read, so its final part is completed from the germline J gene. The chain couples TRBV5-1 to TRBJ2-7; D is perhaps TRBD1 (6 bases). Germline assignment: CDR1 SGHRS and CDR2 YFSETQ. This CDR3 is 13 amino acids long. The ends were cut back, 6 bases at V and 3 bases at J, with 13 bases in the middle. The CDR3 DNA, read in part, is TGCGCCAGCAAAGAGGGCAGGGGCTACGAG. Encoded protein: CASKEGRGYE. The full CDR3 reads CASKEGRGYEQYF.

This clone has a count of ten or more. The read ends 3 residues early relative to the CDR3; the germline J gene fills the gap. The V call is TRBV28, the J call TRBJ1-5, with 7 bases that match TRBD1. The CDR3 sequence is 14 residues long. The V gene's germline CDR1 is MDHEN and CDR2 SYDVKM. With 6 bases clipped from V and 1 base from J, the junction kept 3 bases outside the gene matches. The CDR3 bases that were read are TGTGCCAGCAGCGGAGGGGGCAGCAATCAGCCC. Its translation: CASSGGGSNQP. The whole CDR3 protein reads CASSGGGSNQPQHF.

This clone was picked up many times. The CDR3 end lies 3 residues beyond the end of the read and is filled in from the germline J gene. This chain uses TRBV10-1 with TRBJ2-3; 13 nucleotides line up with TRBD2. The V gene's germline CDR1 is WNHNN and CDR2 SYGVQD (reference sequence). The CDR3 length is 16 residues. With V trimmed by 2 bases and J by 4 bases, 3 bases remained unmatched. CDR3 residues: CASSERLAGGPDTQYF. CDR3 DNA (partial): TGCGCCAGCAGTGAGCGACTAGCGGGAGGCCCAGATACG.